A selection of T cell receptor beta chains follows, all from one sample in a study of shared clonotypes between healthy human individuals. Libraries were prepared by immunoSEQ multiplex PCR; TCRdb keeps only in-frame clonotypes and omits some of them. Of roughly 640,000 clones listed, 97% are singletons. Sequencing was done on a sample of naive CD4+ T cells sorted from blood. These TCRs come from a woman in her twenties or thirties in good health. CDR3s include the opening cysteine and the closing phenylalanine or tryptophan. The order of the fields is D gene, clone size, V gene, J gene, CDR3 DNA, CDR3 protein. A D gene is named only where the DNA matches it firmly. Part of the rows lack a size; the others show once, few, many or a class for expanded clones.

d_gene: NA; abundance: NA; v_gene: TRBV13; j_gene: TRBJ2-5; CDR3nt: TGTGCCAGCAGCCCCTTCGTGGAGGGAGGAGAGACCCAGTACTTC; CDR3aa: CASSPFVEGGETQYF
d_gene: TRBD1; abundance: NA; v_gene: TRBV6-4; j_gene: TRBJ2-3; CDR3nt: TGTGCCAGCAGTGCGACAGGGTTCACAGATACGCAGTATTTT; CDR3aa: CASSATGFTDTQYF
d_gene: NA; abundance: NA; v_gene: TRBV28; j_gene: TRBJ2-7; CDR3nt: TGTGCCAGCAGTTCCGATTACGAGCAGTACTTC; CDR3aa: CASSSDYEQYF
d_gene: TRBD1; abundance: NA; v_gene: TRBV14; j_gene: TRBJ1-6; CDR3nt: TGTGCCAGCAGCCAAATCCGACAGGGTGTTGAGTCACCCCTCCACTTT; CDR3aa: CASSQIRQGVESPLHF
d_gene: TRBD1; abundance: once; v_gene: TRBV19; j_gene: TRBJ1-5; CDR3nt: TGTGCCAGTAGTAACTTGGGACCTCAGGGGGGTCAGCCCCAGCATTTT; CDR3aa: CASSNLGPQGGQPQHF
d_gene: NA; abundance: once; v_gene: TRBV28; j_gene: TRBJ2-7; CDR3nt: TGTGCCAGCAGTCTCTCTCATAGCTCCTACGAGCAGTACTTC; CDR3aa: CASSLSHSSYEQYF
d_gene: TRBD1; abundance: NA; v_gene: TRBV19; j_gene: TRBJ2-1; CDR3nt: TGTGCCAGTAGACCGGGACAGGGGGCGAGGAATGAGCAGTTCTTC; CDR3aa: CASRPGQGARNEQFF
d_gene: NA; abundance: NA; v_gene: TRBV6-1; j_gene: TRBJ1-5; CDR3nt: TGTGCCAGCAGTGAGCCTCCCCGAGGAGGGTACCAGCCCCAGCATTTT; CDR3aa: CASSEPPRGGYQPQHF
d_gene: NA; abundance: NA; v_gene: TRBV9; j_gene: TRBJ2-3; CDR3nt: TGTGCCAGCAGCGTAGCCGGGTTGATCACAGATACGCAGTATTTT; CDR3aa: CASSVAGLITDTQYF
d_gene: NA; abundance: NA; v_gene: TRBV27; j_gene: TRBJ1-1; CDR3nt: TGTGCCAGCAGGTATTCGGCGAACACTGAAGCTTTCTTT; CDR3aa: CASRYSANTEAFF
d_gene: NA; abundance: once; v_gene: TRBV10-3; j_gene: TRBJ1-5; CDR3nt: TGTGCCATCAGTGTGGGTGGAAAAGGAAGCAATCAGCCCCAGCATTTT; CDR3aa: CAISVGGKGSNQPQHF
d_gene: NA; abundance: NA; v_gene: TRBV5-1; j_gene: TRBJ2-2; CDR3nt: TGCGCCAGCAGCTTTATCCAGGGGAGCGCCGGGGAGCTGTTTTTT; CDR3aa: CASSFIQGSAGELFF
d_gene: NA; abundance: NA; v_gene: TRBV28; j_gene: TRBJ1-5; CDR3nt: TGTGCCAGCAGTTTAGTAGATCAGCCCCAGCATTTT; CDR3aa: CASSLVDQPQHF
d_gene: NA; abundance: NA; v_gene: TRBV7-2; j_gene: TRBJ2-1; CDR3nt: TGTGCCAGCAGCTTAGGCGCGGCACTGCCGCACGGGCAGTTCTTC; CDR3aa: CASSLGAALPHGQFF
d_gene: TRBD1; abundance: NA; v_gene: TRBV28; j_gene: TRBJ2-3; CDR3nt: TGTGCCAGCAGTTTAGGAGGGACAGGGGTAAAAGATACGCAGTATTTT; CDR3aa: CASSLGGTGVKDTQYF
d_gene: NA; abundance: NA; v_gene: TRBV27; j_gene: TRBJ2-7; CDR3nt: TGTGCCAGCAGTTTATCATGGCGGAAACTCCACGAGCAGTACTTC; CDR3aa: CASSLSWRKLHEQYF
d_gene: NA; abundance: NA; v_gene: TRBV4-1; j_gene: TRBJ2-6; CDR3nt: TGCGCCAGCAGCCAGCCCGTCGCGGGCTCTGGGGCCAACGTCCTGACTTTC; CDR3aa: CASSQPVAGSGANVLTF
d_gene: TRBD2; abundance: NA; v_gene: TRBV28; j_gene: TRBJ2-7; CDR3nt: TGTGCCAGCAGCCCCTCTAGCGGAACCTACGAGCAGTACTTC; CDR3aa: CASSPSSGTYEQYF
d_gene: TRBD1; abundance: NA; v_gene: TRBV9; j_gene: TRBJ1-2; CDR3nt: TGTGCCAGCAGCGGGAGGACAGGGCCTTATGGCTACACCTTC; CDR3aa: CASSGRTGPYGYTF
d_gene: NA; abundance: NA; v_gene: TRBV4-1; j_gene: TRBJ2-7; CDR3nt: TGCGCCAGCAGCCAAGATGTCCAGCGGGTTTCCTACGAGCAGTACTTC; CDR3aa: CASSQDVQRVSYEQYF
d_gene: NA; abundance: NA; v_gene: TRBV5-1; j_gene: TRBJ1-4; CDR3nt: TGCGCCAGCGCGGGTTCAGCAACTAATGAAAAACTGTTTTTT; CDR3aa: CASAGSATNEKLFF
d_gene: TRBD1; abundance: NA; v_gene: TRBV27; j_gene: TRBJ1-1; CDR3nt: TGTGCCAGCGGTCCCCAGGGGGCGGGAGCTTTCTTT; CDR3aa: CASGPQGAGAFF
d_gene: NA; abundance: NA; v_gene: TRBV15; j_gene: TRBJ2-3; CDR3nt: TGTGCCACCAGCAGAGATGCGGAAGGGGTGGTCACGCAGTATTTT; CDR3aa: CATSRDAEGVVTQYF
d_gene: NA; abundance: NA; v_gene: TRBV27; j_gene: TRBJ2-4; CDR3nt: TGTGCCAGCAGGGGGCGAGCCAAAAACATTCAGTACTTC; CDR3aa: CASRGRAKNIQYF
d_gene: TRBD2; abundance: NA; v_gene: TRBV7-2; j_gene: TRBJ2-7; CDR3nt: TGTGCCAGCAGCTTAGTATGGACTAGCAACGAGCAGTACTTC; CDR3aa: CASSLVWTSNEQYF
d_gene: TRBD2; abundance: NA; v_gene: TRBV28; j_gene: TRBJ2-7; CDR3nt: TGTGCCAGCAGTTTACCGGGAGGAATCTACGAGCAGTACTTC; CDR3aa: CASSLPGGIYEQYF
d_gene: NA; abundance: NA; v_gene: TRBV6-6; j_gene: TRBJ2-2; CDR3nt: TGTGCCAGCAGTACGGCGGCAACGAACACCGGGGAGCTGTTTTTT; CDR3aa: CASSTAATNTGELFF
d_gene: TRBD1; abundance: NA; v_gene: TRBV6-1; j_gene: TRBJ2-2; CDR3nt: TGTGCCAGCAGTGACTACCTGACAGGGGACACCGGGGAGCTGTTTTTT; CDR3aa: CASSDYLTGDTGELFF
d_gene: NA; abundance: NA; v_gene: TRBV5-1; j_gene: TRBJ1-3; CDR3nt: TGCGCCAGCAGCGTCAGCTCTGGAAACACCATATATTTT; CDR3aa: CASSVSSGNTIYF
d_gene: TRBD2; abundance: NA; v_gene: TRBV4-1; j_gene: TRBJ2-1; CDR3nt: TGCGCCAGCAGCCAAGGCTTGAGGACTAGCGGGAATAGGTACAATGAGCAGTTCTTC; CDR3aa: CASSQGLRTSGNRYNEQFF
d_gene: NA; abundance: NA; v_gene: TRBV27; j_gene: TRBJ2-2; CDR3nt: TGTGCCAGCAGTTTATCGCAGATTGACCCAACGAACACCGGGGAGCTGTTTTTT; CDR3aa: CASSLSQIDPTNTGELFF
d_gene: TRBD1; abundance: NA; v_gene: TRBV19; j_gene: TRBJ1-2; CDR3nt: TGTGCCAGTAGTACGGGGACAGGGAACTATGGCTACACCTTC; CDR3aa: CASSTGTGNYGYTF
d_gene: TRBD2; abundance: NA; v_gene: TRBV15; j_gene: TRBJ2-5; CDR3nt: TGTGCCACCAGCAGAGTGCCGTTAGCGGGAGGGGACCAAGAGACCCAGTACTTC; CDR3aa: CATSRVPLAGGDQETQYF
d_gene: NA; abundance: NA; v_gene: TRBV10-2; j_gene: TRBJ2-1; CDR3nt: TGCGCCAGCGAGGGGGGGAGGGGGACTCACGATGAGCAGTTCTTC; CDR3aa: CASEGGRGTHDEQFF
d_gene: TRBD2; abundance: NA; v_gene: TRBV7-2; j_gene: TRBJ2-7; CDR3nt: TGTGCCAGCAGCGGCTGGACTAGAGGCGAGCAGTACTTC; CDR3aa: CASSGWTRGEQYF
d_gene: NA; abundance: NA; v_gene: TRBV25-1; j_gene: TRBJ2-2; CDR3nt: TGTGCCAGCAGTGAATATGAGCAGGGTCAAACCGGGGAGCTGTTTTTT; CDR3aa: CASSEYEQGQTGELFF
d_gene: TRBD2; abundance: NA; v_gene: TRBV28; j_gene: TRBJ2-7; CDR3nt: TGTGCCAGCAGTCTTGCCTCGGGACTAGCGGGGTCCTACGAGCAGTACTTC; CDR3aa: CASSLASGLAGSYEQYF
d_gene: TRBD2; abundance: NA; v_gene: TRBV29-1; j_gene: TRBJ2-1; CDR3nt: TGCAGCGTTGCGACTAGCGGGATTGGCTTCTTC; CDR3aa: CSVATSGIGFF
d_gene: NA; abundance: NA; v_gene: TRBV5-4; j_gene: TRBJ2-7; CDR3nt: TGTGCCAGCAGCTTGCTTGGACAGCCCTCCGAGCAGTACTTC; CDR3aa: CASSLLGQPSEQYF
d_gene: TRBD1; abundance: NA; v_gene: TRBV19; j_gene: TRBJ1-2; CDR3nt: TGTGCCAGTTTCCCGGGACAGAGCAACAGAGCCTATGGCTACACCTTC; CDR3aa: CASFPGQSNRAYGYTF
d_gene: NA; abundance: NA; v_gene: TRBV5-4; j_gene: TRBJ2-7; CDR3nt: TGTGCCAGCAGCCACGCCGGGAGTAACCGTGGAGAGCAGTACTTC; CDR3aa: CASSHAGSNRGEQYF
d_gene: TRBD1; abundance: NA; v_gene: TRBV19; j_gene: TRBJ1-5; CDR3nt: TGTGCCAGTAGTACCCGGACAGGGGCAGGTCAGCCCCAGCATTTT; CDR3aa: CASSTRTGAGQPQHF
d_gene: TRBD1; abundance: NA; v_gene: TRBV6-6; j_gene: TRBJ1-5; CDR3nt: TGTGCCAGCATGAGACAGGGACATAGCAATCAGCCCCAGCATTTT; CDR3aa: CASMRQGHSNQPQHF
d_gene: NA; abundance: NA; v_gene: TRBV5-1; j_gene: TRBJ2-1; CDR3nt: TGCGCCAGGACAGGTCGGGTTGGTAGCGCGTACAATGAGCAGTTCTTC; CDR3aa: CARTGRVGSAYNEQFF
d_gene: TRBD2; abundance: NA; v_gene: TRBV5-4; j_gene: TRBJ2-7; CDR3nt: TGTGCCAGCAGCTTGTTTAGCGGGAGCTCCTACGAGCAGTACTTC; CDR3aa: CASSLFSGSSYEQYF
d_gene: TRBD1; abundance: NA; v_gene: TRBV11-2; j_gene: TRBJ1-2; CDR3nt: TGTGCCAGCAGCAGATACCGGGACAGGGTCGTCGGCTATGGCTACACCTTC; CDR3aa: CASSRYRDRVVGYGYTF
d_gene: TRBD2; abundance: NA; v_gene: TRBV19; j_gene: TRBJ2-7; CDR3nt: TGTGCCAGTAGTATGACTAGCGGGACTAGGTACGAGCAGTACTTC; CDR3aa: CASSMTSGTRYEQYF